These T cell receptor beta chains were read from a single sample in a study of beta chain features in type 1 diabetes. Profiled with immunoSEQ multiplex PCR; TCRdb holds only in-frame clones, not every one. This sample carries approximately 240,000 clones, 16% of them seen once, and the ten largest clones take 0.065% to 0.1%. Sequenced sample: naive CD4+ T cells from blood. The receptors were gathered from a young man with type 1 diabetes. CDR3s include the opening cysteine and the closing phenylalanine or tryptophan. A D gene is named only where the DNA matches it firmly. Some rows have no size entry. The others give once, few or many, or a class for an expanded clone.

clone_size: -; j_call: TRBJ2-3; d_call: -; v_call: TRBV29-1; cdr3_aa: CSVGKSSSTDTQYF; cdr3_nt: TGCAGCGTGGGGAAGAGTTCGAGCACAGATACGCAGTATTTT
clone_size: few; j_call: TRBJ2-4; d_call: -; v_call: TRBV5-1; cdr3_aa: CASSLDAGPKNIQYF; cdr3_nt: TGCGCCAGCAGCTTGGACGCAGGACCCAAAAACATTCAGTACTTC
clone_size: -; j_call: TRBJ2-7; d_call: TRBD1; v_call: TRBV15; cdr3_aa: CATSRPTGSSYEQYF; cdr3_nt: TGTGCCACCAGCAGACCGACAGGGAGCTCCTACGAGCAGTACTTC
clone_size: -; j_call: TRBJ2-6; d_call: -; v_call: TRBV21-1; cdr3_aa: CASSVREGANVLTF; cdr3_nt: TGTGCCAGCAGCGTCCGAGAGGGGGCCAACGTCCTGACTTTC
clone_size: -; j_call: TRBJ2-2; d_call: -; v_call: TRBV29-1; cdr3_aa: CSVAGASNTGELFF; cdr3_nt: TGCAGCGTTGCAGGGGCTTCGAACACCGGGGAGCTGTTTTTT
clone_size: few; j_call: TRBJ2-7; d_call: -; v_call: TRBV27; cdr3_aa: CASSLRQDYEQYF; cdr3_nt: TGTGCCAGCAGTCTACGACAGGACTACGAGCAGTACTTC
clone_size: few; j_call: TRBJ1-2; d_call: -; v_call: TRBV29-1; cdr3_aa: CSVEVAVGRYGYTF; cdr3_nt: TGCAGCGTTGAAGTGGCCGTAGGGCGCTATGGCTACACCTTC
clone_size: -; j_call: TRBJ2-3; d_call: TRBD2; v_call: TRBV25-1; cdr3_aa: CASSEFASGSPSTDTQYF; cdr3_nt: TGTGCCAGCAGTGAATTTGCTAGCGGGAGCCCTAGCACAGATACGCAGTATTTT
clone_size: -; j_call: TRBJ2-7; d_call: -; v_call: TRBV7-9; cdr3_aa: CASSLADYEQYF; cdr3_nt: TGTGCCAGCAGCTTAGCAGACTACGAGCAGTACTTC
clone_size: few; j_call: TRBJ2-7; d_call: -; v_call: TRBV14; cdr3_aa: CASSQGAAGGEQYF; cdr3_nt: TGTGCCAGCAGCCAAGGGGCCGCAGGTGGAGAGCAGTACTTC
clone_size: -; j_call: TRBJ2-5; d_call: -; v_call: TRBV2; cdr3_aa: CAYQETQYF; cdr3_nt: TGTGCCTACCAAGAGACCCAGTACTTC
clone_size: few; j_call: TRBJ1-1; d_call: -; v_call: TRBV25-1; cdr3_aa: CASSPRAGTEAFF; cdr3_nt: TGTGCCAGCAGCCCCAGGGCTGGCACTGAAGCTTTCTTT
clone_size: -; j_call: TRBJ2-5; d_call: -; v_call: TRBV23-1; cdr3_aa: CASSQAPGSKGQETQYF; cdr3_nt: TGCGCCAGCAGTCAGGCTCCCGGGTCCAAGGGGCAAGAGACCCAGTACTTC
clone_size: -; j_call: TRBJ1-4; d_call: -; v_call: TRBV19; cdr3_aa: CASSTLTGREKLFF; cdr3_nt: TGTGCCAGTAGTACTCTTACAGGACGGGAAAAACTGTTTTTT
clone_size: -; j_call: TRBJ2-1; d_call: TRBD2; v_call: TRBV7-3; cdr3_aa: CASSLYPSGHNEQFF; cdr3_nt: TGTGCCAGCAGCTTATATCCTAGCGGACACAATGAGCAGTTCTTC
clone_size: few; j_call: TRBJ1-1; d_call: -; v_call: TRBV29-1; cdr3_aa: CKRGIGLNMNTEAFF; cdr3_nt: TGCAAGCGGGGGATAGGGCTTAACATGAACACTGAAGCTTTCTTT
clone_size: -; j_call: TRBJ2-4; d_call: TRBD1; v_call: TRBV7-2; cdr3_aa: CASSFTGGGPGNIQYF; cdr3_nt: TGTGCCAGCAGCTTCACAGGGGGCGGCCCGGGAAACATTCAGTACTTC
clone_size: -; j_call: TRBJ2-1; d_call: TRBD2; v_call: TRBV4-1; cdr3_aa: CASSQDNSGTYNEQFF; cdr3_nt: TGCGCCAGCAGCCAAGATAATAGCGGGACCTACAATGAGCAGTTCTTC
clone_size: once; j_call: TRBJ2-7; d_call: TRBD1; v_call: TRBV30; cdr3_aa: CAWSDLGTGSSYEQYF; cdr3_nt: TGTGCCTGGAGTGATCTGGGGACAGGGAGCTCCTACGAGCAGTACTTC
clone_size: -; j_call: TRBJ1-2; d_call: TRBD1; v_call: TRBV30; cdr3_aa: CAWSAGTGHGYTF; cdr3_nt: TGTGCCTGGAGCGCCGGGACAGGTCATGGCTACACCTTC
clone_size: -; j_call: TRBJ2-7; d_call: TRBD1; v_call: TRBV6-1; cdr3_aa: CASSKQGIYEQYF; cdr3_nt: TGTGCCAGCAGTAAACAGGGGATCTACGAGCAGTACTTC
clone_size: -; j_call: TRBJ2-1; d_call: TRBD2; v_call: TRBV18; cdr3_aa: CASSPPGLAGEQFF; cdr3_nt: TGTGCCAGCTCACCACCGGGACTAGCGGGTGAGCAGTTCTTC